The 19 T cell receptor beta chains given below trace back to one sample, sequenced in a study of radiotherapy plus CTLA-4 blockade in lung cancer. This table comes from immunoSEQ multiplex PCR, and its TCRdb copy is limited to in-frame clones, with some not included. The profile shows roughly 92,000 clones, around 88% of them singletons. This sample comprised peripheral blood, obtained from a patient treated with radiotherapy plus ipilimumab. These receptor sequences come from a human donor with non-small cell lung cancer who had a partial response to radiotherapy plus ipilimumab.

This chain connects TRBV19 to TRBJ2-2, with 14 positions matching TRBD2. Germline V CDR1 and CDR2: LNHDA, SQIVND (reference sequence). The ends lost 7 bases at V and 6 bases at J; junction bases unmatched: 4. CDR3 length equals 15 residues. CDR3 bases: TGTGCCAGTATGGGGACTAGCGGGAGTTCCGGGGAGCTGTTTTTT. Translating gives CASMGTSGSSGELFF.

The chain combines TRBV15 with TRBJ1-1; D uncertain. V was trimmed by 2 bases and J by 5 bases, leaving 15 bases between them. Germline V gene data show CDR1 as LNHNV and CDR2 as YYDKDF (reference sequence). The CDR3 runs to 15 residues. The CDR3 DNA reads TGTGCCACCAGCAGAAAGGAGGCTTGGGGTACTGAAGCTTTCTTT. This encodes CATSRKEAWGTEAFF. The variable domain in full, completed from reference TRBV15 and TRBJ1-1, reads DAMVIQNPRYQVTQFGKPVTLSCSQTLNHNVMYWYQQKSSQAPKLLFHYYDKDFNNEADTPDNFQSRRPNTSFCFLDIRSPGLGDTAMYLCATSRKEAWGTEAFFGQGTRLTVV.

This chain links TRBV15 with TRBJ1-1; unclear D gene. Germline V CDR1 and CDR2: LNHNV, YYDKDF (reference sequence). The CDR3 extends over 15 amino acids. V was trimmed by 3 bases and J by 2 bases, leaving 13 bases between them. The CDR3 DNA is TGTGCCACCAGCAGGAGGTCGGCGGGAAACACTGAAGCTTTCTTT. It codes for CATSRRSAGNTEAFF.

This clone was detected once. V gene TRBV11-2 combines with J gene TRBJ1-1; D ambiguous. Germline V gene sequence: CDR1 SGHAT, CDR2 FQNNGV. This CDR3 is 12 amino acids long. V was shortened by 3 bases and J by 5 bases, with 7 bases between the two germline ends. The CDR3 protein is CASSFAGTEAFF. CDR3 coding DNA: TGTGCCAGCAGCTTCGCGGGTACTGAAGCTTTCTTT.

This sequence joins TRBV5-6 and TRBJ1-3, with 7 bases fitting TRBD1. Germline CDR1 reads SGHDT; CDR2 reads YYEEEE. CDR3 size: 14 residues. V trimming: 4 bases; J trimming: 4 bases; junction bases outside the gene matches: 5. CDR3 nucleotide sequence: TGTGCCAGCAGCGAGGGACAGCCAGGAAACACCATATATTTT. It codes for CASSEGQPGNTIYF.

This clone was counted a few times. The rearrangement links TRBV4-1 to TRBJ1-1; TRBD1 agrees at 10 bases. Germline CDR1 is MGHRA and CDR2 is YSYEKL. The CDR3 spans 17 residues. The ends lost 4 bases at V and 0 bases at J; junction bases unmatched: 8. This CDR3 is CASSLGPGQGMNTEAFF. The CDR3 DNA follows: TGCGCCAGCAGCCTGGGACCGGGACAGGGGATGAACACTGAAGCTTTCTTT.

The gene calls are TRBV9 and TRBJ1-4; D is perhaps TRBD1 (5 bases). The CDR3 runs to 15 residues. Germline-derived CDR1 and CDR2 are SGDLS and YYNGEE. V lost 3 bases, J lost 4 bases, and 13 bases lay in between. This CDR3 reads CASSAGWLGNEKLFF. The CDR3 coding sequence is TGTGCCAGCAGCGCAGGGTGGTTAGGTAATGAAAAACTGTTTTTT.

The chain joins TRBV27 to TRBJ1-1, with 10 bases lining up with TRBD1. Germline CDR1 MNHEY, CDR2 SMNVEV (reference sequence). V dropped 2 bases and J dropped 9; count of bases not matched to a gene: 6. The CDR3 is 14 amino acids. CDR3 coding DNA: TGTGCCAGCAGTTTACTAGGGGACAGGGGACAAGCTTTCTTT. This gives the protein CASSLLGDRGQAFF.

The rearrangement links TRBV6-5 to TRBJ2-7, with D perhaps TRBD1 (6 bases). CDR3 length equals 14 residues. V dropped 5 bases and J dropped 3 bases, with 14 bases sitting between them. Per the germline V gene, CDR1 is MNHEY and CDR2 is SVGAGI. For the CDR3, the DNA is TGTGCCAGCAGTAGAAATAAACAGGGCTACGAGCAGTACTTC. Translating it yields CASSRNKQGYEQYF.

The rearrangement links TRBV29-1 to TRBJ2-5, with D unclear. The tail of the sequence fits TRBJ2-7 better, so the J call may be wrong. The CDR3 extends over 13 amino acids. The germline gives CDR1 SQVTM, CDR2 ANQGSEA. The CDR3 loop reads CSSSGESSYEQYF. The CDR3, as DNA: TGCAGCTCCTCCGGTGAGAGCTCCTACGAGCAGTACTTC.

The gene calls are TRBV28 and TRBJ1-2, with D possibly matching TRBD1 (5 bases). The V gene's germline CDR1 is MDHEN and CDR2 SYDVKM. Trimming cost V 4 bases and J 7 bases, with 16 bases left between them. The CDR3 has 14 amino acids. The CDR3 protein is CASSSRNRNFGYTF. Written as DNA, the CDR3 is TGTGCCAGCAGTTCCCGTAACAGGAATTTTGGCTACACCTTC.

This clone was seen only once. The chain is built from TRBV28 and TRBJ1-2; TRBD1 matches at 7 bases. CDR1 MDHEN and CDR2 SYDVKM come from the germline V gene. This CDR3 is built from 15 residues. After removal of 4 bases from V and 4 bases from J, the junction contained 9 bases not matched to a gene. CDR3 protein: CASSSTPGQTYGYTF. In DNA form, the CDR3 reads TGTGCCAGCAGTTCCACACCGGGACAGACCTATGGCTACACCTTC.

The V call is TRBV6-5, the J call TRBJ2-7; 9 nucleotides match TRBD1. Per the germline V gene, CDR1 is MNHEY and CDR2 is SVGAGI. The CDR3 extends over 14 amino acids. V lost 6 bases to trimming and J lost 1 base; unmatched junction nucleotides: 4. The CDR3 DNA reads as TGTGCCAGCAGATCCGGGACAGGGTCCTACGAGCAGTACTTC. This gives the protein CASRSGTGSYEQYF.

The CDR3 spells CASRDRASGELFF. The CDR3 DNA reads TGTGCCAGCAGGGACAGGGCGTCCGGGGAGCTGTTTTTT. This chain links TRBV5-4 with TRBJ2-2; 8 bases map to TRBD1. Germline V lookup: CDR1 SGHNT, CDR2 YYREEE (reference sequence). The CDR3 covers 13 residues. V trimming: 5 bases; J trimming: 6 bases; junction bases outside the gene matches: 3.

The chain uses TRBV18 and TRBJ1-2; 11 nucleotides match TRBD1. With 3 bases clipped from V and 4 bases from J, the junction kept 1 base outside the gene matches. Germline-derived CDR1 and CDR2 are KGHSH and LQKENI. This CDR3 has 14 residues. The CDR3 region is CASSPGQGVYGYTF. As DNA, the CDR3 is TGTGCCAGCTCACCGGGACAGGGGGTCTATGGCTACACCTTC. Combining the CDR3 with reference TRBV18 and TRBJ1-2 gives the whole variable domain NAGVMQNPRHLVRRRGQEARLRCSPMKGHSHVYWYRQLPEEGLKFMVYLQKENIIDESGMPKERFSAEFPKEGPSILRIQQVVRGDSAAYFCASSPGQGVYGYTFGSGTRLTVV.

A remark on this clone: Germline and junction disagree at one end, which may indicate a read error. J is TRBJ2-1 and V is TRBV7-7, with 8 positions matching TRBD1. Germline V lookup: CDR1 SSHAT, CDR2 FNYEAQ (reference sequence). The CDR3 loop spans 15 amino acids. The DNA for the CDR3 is TGTGCTAGCAGCTTATCGTGGACAGGGAACAATGAGCAGTTCTTC. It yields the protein CASSLSWTGNNEQFF.

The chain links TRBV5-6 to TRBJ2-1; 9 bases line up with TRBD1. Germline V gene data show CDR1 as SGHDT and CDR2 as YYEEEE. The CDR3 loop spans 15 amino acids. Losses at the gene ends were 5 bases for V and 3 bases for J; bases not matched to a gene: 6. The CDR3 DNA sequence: TGTGCCAGCAGATTGCCGGGACAGGGCTACAATGAGCAGTTCTTC. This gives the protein CASRLPGQGYNEQFF.

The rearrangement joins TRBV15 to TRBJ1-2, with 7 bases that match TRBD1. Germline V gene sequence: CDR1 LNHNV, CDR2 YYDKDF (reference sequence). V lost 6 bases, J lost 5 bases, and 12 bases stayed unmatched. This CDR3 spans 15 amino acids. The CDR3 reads CATRQSSGTAYGYTF. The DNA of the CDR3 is TGTGCCACCAGACAATCCTCCGGGACAGCTTATGGCTACACCTTC.

CDR3 DNA: TGTGCCAGCAGCTTAGGTACGAGCTCCAGGGCCTACGAGCAGTACGTC. It codes for CASSLGTSSRAYEQYV. The rearrangement joins TRBV11-2 to TRBJ2-7, with D perhaps matching TRBD1 (5 bases). The V end was cut by 1 base, the J end by 2 bases, with 15 bases between. From germline, CDR1 is SGHAT and CDR2 FQNNGV. The CDR3 consists of 16 residues.